This TCR beta chain was recovered during a study of blood T cell repertoires in COVID-19 (dated by TCRdb to about 2020). Looking at the study overall: The collaborator samples originated in the United States, Italy and Spain and spanned the acute and convalescent phases of COVID-19. Nearly every sample came with metadata listing a de-identified subject ID, COVID-19 status, age in years and sex. The repertoires were made available in a free public database intended to serve as a resource for research on the immune response to SARS-CoV-2. Samples came from the ongoing ImmuneRACE study (first 160 participants) plus 1,254 subjects from 6 global collaborators. Where available, HLA class I and class II types were obtained from metadata supplied by the sample provider rather than from assay-based typing. The prospective study material was composed of cDNA or gDNA derived from T cells, B-cell-depleted T cells, or PBMCs. Subjects who had been exposed to COVID-19, were actively infected with it, or had recovered from it provided the deeply sampled blood TCRbeta repertoires that made up the dataset.

The paper as a whole reports these results and caveats: Clinical and demographic metadata were provided uncurated, with the amount varying by source and participant.

V was cut back by 5 bases and J by 4 bases, leaving a gap of 18 bases between them. There are 15 amino acids in the CDR3, from cysteine to phenylalanine inclusive. Of all the DNA, just the CDR3 is kept, 45 bases in frame from base 1. Looking up the germline V gene (reference sequence) yields CDR1 LNHDA and CDR2 SQIVND. TCRbeta CDR3 regions were amplified from genomic DNA using the immunoSEQ Assay, a bias-controlled multiplex PCR. In the original analysis: The number of nucleated cells in each sample was estimated by amplification of reference gene primers within the assay. Sequence reads were collapsed and filtered to measure the absolute abundance of every unique TCRbeta CDR3 rearrangement. For each sample, productive Simpson clonality was calculated as the square root of Simpson's diversity index over productive rearrangements. This immuneACCESS table, as held by TCRdb, lists in-frame sequences with V and J called but not all clones. Of the missing ones, under half trace to an unresolved V gene in checked studies; the others have no known cause. The D gene and trimming were derived from the DNA, and the V and J assignments and clone size from that table. This sample lists some 290,000 clones; less than 90% were detected once. The biggest ten clones account for approximately 12% of the sample.

One collaborating source in Seattle enrolled patients during active infection and followed them longitudinally through the course of disease. Collaborating institutions collected whole blood in K2EDTA tubes following their own protocols. For TCRbeta analysis, collaborator samples were shipped as frozen whole blood, as isolated PBMCs, or as DNA extracted from either sample type. Concerning this clone: Its antigen target is currently unknown. It has no much larger one-base neighbor in the sample; base qualities were not kept.

Sequenced input: peripheral blood. The rearrangement combines TRBV19 with TRBJ2-7; possibly the D gene is TRBD2, per 6 matching bases. This receptor was obtained from a woman aged 30 to 39 with COVID-19, enrolled during active disease. The CDR3 region reads CASSAEGLNSYEQYF. The nucleotide sequence reads as follows: TGTGCCAGTAGTGCAGAGGGACTTAACTCGTACGAGCAGTACTTC.